What follows are 14 T cell receptor beta chains derived from one specimen sequenced in a study of human T cells and chemical hapten exposure. Indicated time point: patch test 3, about 24 weeks after DPC sensitization. Noted treatment: therapeutic diphenylcyclopropenone sensitization with weekly scalp DPC. Total RNA extraction was carried out from unfractionated whole blood. TCRdb processed the RACE reads anew with MiXCR; each CDR3 protein has one entry. The sample comprises almost 40,000 distinct CDR3 sequences, over 7.5% of which are singletons, and around 28% rests with the top ten. The specimen comprised whole blood, sampled in connection with sensitization to the hapten diphenylcyclopropenone (DPC). The receptor source for this set is a man in his forties or fifties with alopecia areata. Some clones in this sample may be carry-over from other donors' samples.

The sample holds a few counts of this clonotype. The V and J genes are TRBV7-2 and TRBJ2-2; 7 bases map to TRBD1. J lost 9 bases, V lost 1 base, and 2 bases had no gene match. The CDR3 consists of 13 residues. Germline V gene data show CDR1 as SGHTA and CDR2 as FQGNSA. The DNA of the CDR3 is TGTGCCAGCAGCTTAGGGGGACAGAGGGAGCTGTTTTTT. As protein: CASSLGGQRELFF.

This clonotype was counted ten times or more. The chain couples TRBV12-3 or TRBV12-4 to TRBJ2-3; 10 nucleotides line up with TRBD1. V lost 5 bases to trimming and J lost 5 bases; unmatched junction nucleotides: 4. The CDR3 covers 14 residues. As DNA, the CDR3 is TGTGCCAGCAGTGCGGGACAGGGGAGAGATACGCAGTATTTT. It yields the protein CASSAGQGRDTQYF.

This clonotype was detected ten times or more. The V gene is TRBV30, the J gene TRBJ2-6; D gene uncertain. V was pared by 3 bases and J by 2 bases, with 11 bases between. CDR3 length: 15 amino acids. Germline V lookup: CDR1 GTSNPN, CDR2 SVGIG (reference sequence). The CDR3, as DNA: TGTGCCTGGAGGGGGTCGCAAGCTGGGGCCAACGTCCTGACTTTC. This sequence encodes CAWRGSQAGANVLTF.

This clonotype was seen only a few times. The chain recombines TRBV6-1 with TRBJ2-5; D gene uncertain. Trimming left V 1 base short and J 5 bases short, with 8 bases between. Germline V gene lookup returns CDR1 MNHNS and CDR2 SASEGT. The CDR3 extends over 13 amino acids. The CDR3 nucleotides are TGTGCCAGCAGTGAAGGAGCCTGGGAGACCCAGTACTTC. Translation: CASSEGAWETQYF.

This clonotype was found a few times. This chain joins TRBV7-7 and TRBJ2-2, with a possible D match to TRBD2 (6 bases). Trimming stripped 5 bases from V and 8 bases from J, with 18 bases between. CDR1 and CDR2 from the germline V gene are SSHAT and FNYEAQ (reference sequence). The CDR3 has 15 residues. CDR3 in DNA: TGTGCCAGCAGCGCCGGGACGGGAGAGTTAGGGGAGCTGTTTTTT. Translated: CASSAGTGELGELFF.

CDR3 bases: TGTGCCAGCAGTCCAGCGGGTGCCCAAGAGACCCAGTACTTC. Translated, it gives CASSPAGAQETQYF. The chain combines TRBV12-3 or TRBV12-4 with TRBJ2-5, with D maybe TRBD2 (6 bases). V was trimmed by 5 bases and J by 1 base, leaving 11 bases between them. The CDR3 covers 14 residues.

In DNA, the CDR3 is TGTGCCAGCACCGCAACTCCGGGACAGGGGGCGAGAGGCTACACCTTC. Translated, it gives CASTATPGQGARGYTF. The rearrangement uses TRBV28 and TRBJ1-2, with TRBD1 matching over 12 bases. The CDR3 has 16 residues. Germline CDR1 MDHEN, CDR2 SYDVKM. Trimming at V came to 7 bases and at J to 8 bases, leaving 14 bases not matched to a gene.

Note on this clonotype: The junction departs from the called germline gene at one end, perhaps through a read error. This chain uses TRBV28 with TRBJ1-1; D is uncertain. The CDR3 loop spans 15 amino acids. Germline V gene data show CDR1 as MDHEN and CDR2 as SYDVKM. CDR3 amino acids: CASYGRENLNAEAFF. Written as DNA, the CDR3 is TGTGCCAGCTACGGACGGGAGAACCTGAACGCTGAAGCTTTCTTT.

This clonotype has a count of ten or more. CDR3 sequence reads: CASSSGLNQPQHF. The CDR3 DNA reads TGTGCCAGCAGCTCAGGACTCAATCAGCCCCAGCATTTT. The rearrangement links TRBV7-2 to TRBJ1-5, with no clear D. This CDR3 region has 13 residues. The germline gives CDR1 SGHTA, CDR2 FQGNSA. V was shortened by 4 bases and J by 3 bases, with 7 bases between the two germline ends.

This clonotype was recorded at least ten times. The genes are TRBV7-3 and TRBJ2-5; tentative D call: TRBD2 (6 bases). This CDR3 region has 14 residues. V was shortened by 2 bases and J by 2 bases, with 9 bases between the two germline ends. The V gene's germline CDR1 is SGHTA and CDR2 FQGTGA. This chain's CDR3 is CASSLSAGQETQYF. The CDR3 DNA is TGTGCCAGCAGCTTATCGGCGGGACAAGAGACCCAGTACTTC. Supplemented by reference TRBV7-3 and TRBJ2-5, the full variable domain reads GAGVSQTPSNKVTEKGKYVELRCDPISGHTALYWYRQSLGQGPEFLIYFQGTGAADDSGLPNDRFFAVRPEGSVSTLKIQRTERGDSAVYLCASSLSAGQETQYFGPGTRLLVL.

This clonotype was detected only a few times. The chain links TRBV29-1 to TRBJ2-7; 12 nucleotides line up with TRBD2. The CDR3 is made up of 13 amino acids. Germline lookup yields CDR1 SQVTM and CDR2 ANQGSEA. V shed 7 bases and J 5 bases; nucleotides not matched to a gene: 6. The CDR3 loop is CSATSGRRDEQYF. CDR3 in DNA: TGCAGCGCCACTAGCGGGAGGAGGGACGAGCAGTACTTC.

This clonotype was detected ten times or more. The chain carries TRBV24-1 and TRBJ2-3; D might be TRBD1 or TRBD2, each matching 6 bases. The CDR3 has 15 amino acids. V lost 5 bases to trimming and J lost 4 bases, with 15 bases between them. Germline loops: CDR1 KGHDR, CDR2 SFDVKD. The chain's CDR3 is CATSVSGGYPDTQYF. DNA for the CDR3: TGTGCCACCAGTGTCTCCGGGGGCTATCCAGATACGCAGTATTTT.

V gene TRBV6-2 or TRBV6-3 combines with J gene TRBJ2-2; a weak D match, TRBD2 (6 bases). V was cut by 7 bases and J by 17 bases, with 17 bases left in between. CDR1 MNHEY and CDR2 SVGEGT come from the germline V gene. This CDR3 comprises 11 residues. For the CDR3, the DNA is TGTGCCAGCAACGACCGCGGGGCGGCCTTTTTT. It yields the protein CASNDRGAAFF.

The sample holds a few counts of this clonotype. The gene calls are TRBV28 and TRBJ1-5; maybe TRBD1 (6 bases). V dropped 10 bases and J dropped 1 base, with 14 bases sitting between them. The germline gives CDR1 MDHEN, CDR2 SYDVKM. The CDR3 spans 14 residues. The CDR3 is CATTKGGSNQPQHF. CDR3 sequence (DNA): TGTGCCACCACGAAGGGGGGAAGCAATCAGCCCCAGCATTTT.